These 2 T cell receptor beta chains were all obtained from the same sample, sequenced in a study of breast tumors, draining lymph nodes, adjacent tissues. The lymph nodes were axillary draining lymph nodes from breast cancer patients. TCRdb ran MiXCR on the multiplex PCR reads and lists one entry per CDR3 protein. Seen here are under 150,000 distinct CDR3 sequences, just under 20% observed once, and the top ten hold roughly 3.5%. Source material: axillary lymph node tissue. All receptors come from a female donor with breast cancer. Some clones in this sample may be carry-over from other donors' samples.

In its sample, this clonotype was seen a few times. The gene calls are TRBV3-1 and TRBJ2-5, with 11 positions matching TRBD1. Per germline, CDR1 LGHDT and CDR2 YNNKEL (reference sequence). The V segment lost 6 bases and the J segment 5 bases; nucleotides outside the gene matches: 2. The CDR3 has 13 residues. The CDR3 spells CASRDRGRETQYF. CDR3 coding DNA: TGTGCCAGCAGGGACAGGGGGCGGGAGACCCAGTACTTC.

This clonotype was found once. This may stem from a read error, because a much larger clone lies one nucleotide away. The rearrangement uses TRBV4-1 and TRBJ1-5; D ambiguous. CDR1 is MGHRA and CDR2 is YSYEKL in the germline V gene. This CDR3 is built from 15 residues. The germline V and J ends were trimmed by 1 base and 4 bases, with 11 bases remaining between them. The CDR3 loop reads CASSQAGGSNQPQHF. In DNA, the CDR3 is TGCGCCAGCAGCCAAGCCGGCGGCAGTAATCAGCCCCAGCATTTT.